This note documents a single T cell receptor (beta chain) sequence. Its matching antigen is unknown. The data were taken from a study of cytomegalovirus exposure and HLA in healthy donors. Germline V gives CDR1 LNHDA, CDR2 SQIVND (reference sequence). V lost 5 bases and J lost 1, with 18 bases in between. This CDR3 comprises 16 residues. Profiled with immunoSEQ multiplex PCR; TCRdb holds only in-frame clones, not every one. The sample includes over 130,000 clones, around 84% of them seen just once. Study-wide points: In vitro checks showed that three CMV-associated chains really do target CMV antigens. Investigators reported 150 to 200 TCR beta chains as tied to cytomegalovirus.

The donors were in the approximately 120-subject validation cohort; that cohort was separate from the roughly 700-subject first cohort. The TCR was taken from a young man in good health and CMV-seropositive. The gene calls are TRBV19 and TRBJ2-7, with D unresolved. The sample consisted of PBMCs. Written as DNA, the CDR3 is TGTGCCAGTAGTTTCGGCAGGAATCAACCTTCCTACGAGCAGTACTTC. Translation: CASSFGRNQPSYEQYF. The full variable domain, rest sourced from reference TRBV19 and TRBJ2-7, is DGGITQSPKYLFRKEGQNVTLSCEQNLNHDAMYWYRQDPGQGLRLIYYSQIVNDFQKGDIAEGYSVSREKKESFPLTVTSAQKNPTAFYLCASSFGRNQPSYEQYFGPGTRLTVT.